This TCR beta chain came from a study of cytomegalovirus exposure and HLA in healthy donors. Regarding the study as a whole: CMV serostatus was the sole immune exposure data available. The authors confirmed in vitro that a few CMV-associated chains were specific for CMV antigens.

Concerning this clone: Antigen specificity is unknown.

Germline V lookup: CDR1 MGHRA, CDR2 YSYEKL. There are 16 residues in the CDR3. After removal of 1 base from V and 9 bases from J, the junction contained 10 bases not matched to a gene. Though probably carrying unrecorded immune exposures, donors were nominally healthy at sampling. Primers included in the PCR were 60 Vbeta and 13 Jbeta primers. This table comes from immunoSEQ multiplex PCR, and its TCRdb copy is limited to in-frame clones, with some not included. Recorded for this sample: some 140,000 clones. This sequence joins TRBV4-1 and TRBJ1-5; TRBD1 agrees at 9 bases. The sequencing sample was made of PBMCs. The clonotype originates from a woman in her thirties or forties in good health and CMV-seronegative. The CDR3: CASSQGGTGRSAPQHF. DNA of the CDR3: TGCGCCAGCAGCCAAGGCGGGACAGGGAGGTCGGCGCCCCAGCATTTT.